This T cell receptor (beta chain) was documented in a study of shared clonotypes between healthy human individuals. CDR1 and CDR2 from the germline V gene are SGHNT and YYREEE (reference sequence). V gave up 1 base and J gave up 10 bases; unmatched junction bases: 9. The CDR3 totals 15 residues. Sequencing was performed with immunoSEQ multiplex PCR; in TCRdb, only in-frame clones are kept and a portion is missing. Among more than 2,000,000 clones, about 92% were seen once, and the ten largest hold over 0.12%. The chain uses TRBV5-4 and TRBJ2-1, with TRBD1 identical over 9 bases. Sequences were obtained from naive CD4+ T cells sorted from blood. Subset here: CD45RA+ positively selected. The TCR was taken from a man younger than 35 in good health. The CDR3 reads CASSLSGTGRGEQFF. CDR3 DNA: TGTGCCAGCAGCTTGTCAGGGACAGGGCGGGGAGAGCAGTTCTTC.